A single sample gave rise to the 22 T cell receptor beta chains below, sequenced in a study of blood T cell repertoires in COVID-19. Sequencing was performed with immunoSEQ multiplex PCR; in TCRdb, only in-frame clones are kept and a portion is missing. In the table there are roughly 120,000 clones, around 90% of which are singletons. The sample comprised peripheral blood. These TCRs come from a woman in her forties or fifties with active or convalescent COVID-19.

V is TRBV27 and J is TRBJ2-1; 8 bases agree with TRBD2. The CDR3 length is 14 residues. Trimming at V came to 3 bases and at J to 3 bases, leaving 1 base not matched to a gene. Germline-derived CDR1 and CDR2 are MNHEY and SMNVEV (reference sequence). Here the CDR3 DNA reads TGTGCCAGCAGTTTCGGGACTAGCTACAATGAGCAGTTCTTC. Protein product: CASSFGTSYNEQFF.

This clone was picked up a small number of times. V and J are TRBV5-1 and TRBJ2-2, with 9 bases matching TRBD1. Germline V gene sequence: CDR1 SGHRS, CDR2 YFSETQ. The CDR3 is made up of 15 amino acids. The junction had 6 bases not matched to a gene; V was cut back by 5 bases and J by 4 bases. The CDR3 sequence: CASSLKTGGTGELFF. CDR3 in DNA: TGCGCCAGCAGTTTGAAGACAGGGGGCACCGGGGAGCTGTTTTTT.

This clone was seen just once. This sequence joins TRBV18 and TRBJ1-4; weak D call: TRBD1 (6 bases). Trimming removed 3 bases from V and 8 bases from J, with 16 bases in between. Germline assignment: CDR1 KGHSH and CDR2 LQKENI. CDR3 size: 15 residues. The CDR3 DNA is TGTGCCAGCTCACCCTCTCCGACAGGTGCCGAAAAACTGTTTTTT. Amino acids: CASSPSPTGAEKLFF.

The V and J genes are TRBV7-9 and TRBJ2-5, with D maybe TRBD2 (5 bases). This CDR3 is built from 14 residues. V gave up 2 bases and J gave up 6 bases, with 13 bases separating them. Germline loops: CDR1 SEHNR, CDR2 FQNEAQ (reference sequence). The CDR3 loop reads CASSLTVEGKTQYF. The CDR3 region has the DNA TGTGCCAGCAGCTTAACGGTCGAGGGAAAGACCCAGTACTTC.

The chain combines TRBV4-3 with TRBJ2-7; 9 bases agree with TRBD2. The junction had 3 bases not matched to a gene; V was cut back by 0 bases and J by 3 bases. The V gene's germline CDR1 is LGHNA and CDR2 YSLEER. The CDR3 has 15 residues. The CDR3 sequence: CASSQDLAGHYEQYF. In nucleotides, the CDR3 is TGCGCCAGCAGCCAAGATCTAGCGGGGCACTACGAGCAGTACTTC.

The CDR3 DNA is TGTGCCAGCAGGGGATACGGGACATCCACTGTTTTGGGCAATCAGCCCCAGCATTTT. Its protein product is CASRGYGTSTVLGNQPQHF. The gene calls are TRBV28 and TRBJ1-5; possible D gene TRBD1, 6 bases. Trimming cost V 6 bases and J 2 bases, with 26 bases left between them. Germline V gene sequence: CDR1 MDHEN, CDR2 SYDVKM. This CDR3 comprises 19 residues.

V usage is TRBV10-3 and J usage is TRBJ2-5, with TRBD2 matching over 8 bases. The CDR3 length is 14 residues. With 8 bases clipped from V and 5 bases from J, the junction kept 10 bases outside the gene matches. CDR1 is ENHRY, CDR2 SYGVKD, per germline. The CDR3 reads CAIDSGRRWETQYF. CDR3 DNA: TGTGCCATCGACAGCGGGAGAAGGTGGGAGACCCAGTACTTC.

The chain joins TRBV2 to TRBJ1-3, with TRBD1 matching 7 bases. With 5 bases clipped from V and 3 bases from J, the junction kept 7 bases outside the gene matches. The CDR3 extends over 15 amino acids. Germline CDR1 is SNHLY and CDR2 is FYNNEI. CDR3 region: CASSLTGSNGNTIYF. The CDR3 nucleotides read TGTGCCAGCAGTCTGACAGGGTCTAATGGAAACACCATATATTTT.

The V call is TRBV7-3, the J call TRBJ2-1; 10 bases line up with TRBD2. The CDR3 covers 15 residues. From germline, CDR1 is SGHTA and CDR2 FQGTGA. Trimming removed 8 bases from V and 5 bases from J; junction bases left unmatched: 9. The CDR3: CASGMGLAIHNEQFF. For the CDR3, the DNA is TGTGCCAGCGGCATGGGACTAGCGATTCACAATGAGCAGTTCTTC. Full variable domain (missing parts from reference TRBV7-3 and TRBJ2-1): GAGVSQTPSNKVTEKGKYVELRCDPISGHTALYWYRQSLGQGPEFLIYFQGTGAADDSGLPNDRFFAVRPEGSVSTLKIQRTERGDSAVYLCASGMGLAIHNEQFFGPGTRLTVL.

The CDR3 reads CASSLGSTIIGYTF. The CDR3 DNA reads as TGTGCCAGCAGTTTGGGCAGTACCATAATTGGCTACACCTTC. This rearrangement joins TRBV28 to TRBJ1-2; D not certain. Trimming pared 3 bases from V and 7 bases from J, leaving 15 bases between. CDR1 and CDR2 from the germline V gene are MDHEN and SYDVKM. CDR3 length equals 14 residues.

The chain employs TRBV7-2 and TRBJ2-5; 8 positions match TRBD2. Germline V gives CDR1 SGHTA, CDR2 FQGNSA. J lost 5 bases, V lost 4 bases, and 12 bases had no gene match. This CDR3 has 16 amino acids. This CDR3 reads CASSSLAGSTGETQYF. As DNA, the CDR3 is TGTGCCAGCAGCTCCCTAGCGGGCTCGACTGGGGAGACCCAGTACTTC. Combining the CDR3 with reference TRBV7-2 and TRBJ2-5 gives the whole variable domain GAGVSQSPSNKVTEKGKDVELRCDPISGHTALYWYRQSLGQGLEFLIYFQGNSAPDKSGLPSDRFSAERTGGSVSTLTIQRTQQEDSAVYLCASSSLAGSTGETQYFGPGTRLLVL.

This rearrangement joins TRBV4-2 to TRBJ2-7, with a tentative D call TRBD2 (7 bases). This CDR3 has 16 amino acids. The V end lost 4 bases, the J end lost 1 base, and 17 bases lay between the germline ends. Germline V gene sequence: CDR1 LGHNA, CDR2 YNFKEQ. The CDR3 loop is CASSLSGGLRSYEQYF. The CDR3 coding sequence is TGTGCCAGCAGCCTCTCCGGGGGGCTTAGGTCCTACGAGCAGTACTTC.

The chain joins TRBV7-2 to TRBJ1-5; 10 bases map to TRBD1. This CDR3 has 17 residues. Germline CDR1 is SGHTA and CDR2 is FQGNSA. Unmatched junction bases numbered 4, after V lost 2 bases and J lost 0 bases. Here the CDR3 reads CASSLRGQGYSNQPQHF. In DNA form, the CDR3 reads TGTGCCAGCAGCTTAAGGGGACAGGGGTATAGCAATCAGCCCCAGCATTTT.

The genes are TRBV13 and TRBJ1-1; no clear D gene. CDR3 length equals 15 residues. Germline V gene lookup returns CDR1 PRHDT and CDR2 FYEKMQ (reference sequence). V was pared by 2 bases and J by 3 bases, with 13 bases between. CDR3 DNA sequence: TGTGCCAGCAGCTTATTTGAGGTTTTGGACACTGAAGCTTTCTTT. Translation: CASSLFEVLDTEAFF.

In its sample, this clone was seen once. V gene TRBV21-1 combines with J gene TRBJ2-7; no check of the table's D call, TRBD2, against the DNA was made. TRBV21-1 is noted as a pseudogene. The CDR3 has 14 residues. The CDR3 DNA is TGTGCCAGCAGCAAAGTCCGCAAATACGGCGAGCAGTACTTC. Translated: CASSKVRKYGEQYF.

The rearrangement links TRBV4-1 to TRBJ2-2, with a possible D match to TRBD1 (6 bases). This CDR3 region has 16 residues. Germline V CDR1 and CDR2: MGHRA, YSYEKL. V dropped 7 bases and J dropped 0 bases, with 15 bases sitting between them. The CDR3 sequence is CASTRTGITNTGELFF. The CDR3 bases are TGCGCCAGCACTCGAACAGGGATCACGAACACCGGGGAGCTGTTTTTT.

This chain links TRBV28 with TRBJ2-3; 7 positions match TRBD2. The CDR3 spans 15 residues. With V trimmed by 2 bases and J by 2 bases, 4 bases remained unmatched. Germline lookup yields CDR1 MDHEN and CDR2 SYDVKM. CDR3 protein: CASSLTSAVTDTQYF. For the CDR3, the DNA is TGTGCCAGCAGTTTAACTAGCGCGGTCACAGATACGCAGTATTTT.

The chain is built from TRBV30 and TRBJ1-3, with 7 bases that match TRBD1. V lost 8 bases to trimming and J lost 0 bases; unmatched junction nucleotides: 10. The CDR3 sequence is 15 residues long. The germline CDR1 and CDR2 sequences are GTSNPN and SVGIG (reference sequence). Here the CDR3 DNA reads TGTGCCGCTCACAGGGGATCCCCCTCTGGAAACACCATATATTTT. It is translated as CAAHRGSPSGNTIYF.

V is TRBV2 and J is TRBJ2-1, with TRBD2 matching over 10 bases. The germline CDR1 and CDR2 sequences are SNHLY and FYNNEI. The ends lost 6 bases at V and 4 bases at J; junction bases unmatched: 9. The CDR3 spans 16 residues. This CDR3 is CASRETGLAPYNEQFF. The CDR3 DNA is TGTGCCAGCAGGGAAACGGGACTAGCGCCGTACAATGAGCAGTTCTTC. The entire variable domain, with the rest obtained from reference TRBV2 and TRBJ2-1, is as follows: EPEVTQTPSHQVTQMGQEVILRCVPISNHLYFYWYRQILGQKVEFLVSFYNNEISEKSEIFDDQFSVERPDGSNFTLKIRSTKLEDSAMYFCASRETGLAPYNEQFFGPGTRLTVL.

CDR3 sequence reads: CSVDLGRGDGYTF. The CDR3 DNA is TGCAGCGTTGATTTGGGCAGGGGTGATGGCTACACCTTC. The chain couples TRBV29-1 to TRBJ1-2; weak D call: TRBD1 (6 bases). V was pared by 3 bases and J by 6 bases, with 14 bases between. Germline lookup yields CDR1 SQVTM and CDR2 ANQGSEA. This CDR3 comprises 13 residues.

V usage is TRBV15 and J usage is TRBJ1-6; 10 nucleotides line up with TRBD1. Unmatched junction bases numbered 3, after V lost 4 bases and J lost 9 bases. The CDR3 is made up of 14 amino acids. Per germline, CDR1 LNHNV and CDR2 YYDKDF (reference sequence). CDR3 sequence: CATSTGTGASPLHF. The CDR3 bases are TGTGCCACCAGCACCGGGACAGGGGCTTCACCCCTCCACTTT. Looking up the rest from reference TRBV15 and TRBJ1-6 gives the full variable domain: DAMVIQNPRYQVTQFGKPVTLSCSQTLNHNVMYWYQQKSSQAPKLLFHYYDKDFNNEADTPDNFQSRRPNTSFCFLDIRSPGLGDTAMYLCATSTGTGASPLHFGNGTRLTVT.

Only one count was recorded for this clone. V gene TRBV12-3 or TRBV12-4 combines with J gene TRBJ1-6; D call uncertain. The CDR3 covers 13 residues. With 5 bases removed from V and 9 bases from J, the gap between germline ends came to 11 bases. CDR3 protein: CASSSGDPSPLHF. Here the CDR3 DNA reads TGTGCCAGCAGTAGCGGGGATCCTTCACCCCTCCACTTT.